A single sample is the source of the 11 T cell receptor beta chains below, sequenced in a study of blood T cell repertoires in COVID-19. The table came from immunoSEQ multiplex PCR; TCRdb's copy has only in-frame clones and leaves some out. The data show about 73,000 clones, 60% to 80% seen once. Sequenced sample: peripheral blood. The receptors originated from a man between 65 and 79 years old with COVID-19, enrolled during active disease.

The chain couples TRBV4-3 to TRBJ2-1, with 7 nucleotides matching TRBD2. Trimming cost V 4 bases and J 0 bases; bases outside gene matches: 6. Germline V gene sequence: CDR1 LGHNA, CDR2 YSLEER. This CDR3 is built from 16 residues. The CDR3 DNA reads as TGCGCCAGCAGCCTCCAAGCGGGGCGCTCCTACAATGAGCAGTTCTTC. It yields the protein CASSLQAGRSYNEQFF.

The V call is TRBV27, the J call TRBJ2-6; weak D call: TRBD1 (6 bases). The CDR3 is 17 amino acids. The V and J ends lost 10 bases and 0 bases respectively, with 19 bases between them. Per germline, CDR1 MNHEY and CDR2 SMNVEV (reference sequence). The CDR3 DNA sequence: TGTGCCATAAAATTCTGGGACAAGAGCTCTGGGGCCAACGTCCTGACTTTC. It yields the protein CAIKFWDKSSGANVLTF.

This clone was detected a few times. The chain carries TRBV4-3 and TRBJ1-6; D is undetermined. CDR1 and CDR2 from the germline V gene are LGHNA and YSLEER. CDR3 length: 14 residues. Deletions cut 2 bases from V and 16 bases from J, with 18 bases between. CDR3 DNA: TGCGCCAGCAGCCAAAGGGAGACACGGTATGCACTCCACTTT. This codes for CASSQRETRYALHF.

This clone was seen just once. The chain joins TRBV19 to TRBJ1-1; D remains unclear. This CDR3 region has 13 residues. V lost 7 bases, J lost 0 bases, and 9 bases lay in between. CDR1 is LNHDA, CDR2 SQIVND, per germline (reference sequence). Written as DNA, the CDR3 is TGTGCCAGTACCGAGACTGTGAACACTGAAGCTTTCTTT. Amino acid sequence: CASTETVNTEAFF.

The V and J genes are TRBV11-2 and TRBJ2-5, with 9 bases fitting TRBD2. The CDR3 sequence is 19 residues long. V shed 3 bases and J 2 bases; nucleotides not matched to a gene: 16. The germline V gene has CDR1 SGHAT and CDR2 FQNNGV. This chain's CDR3 is CASSLRVAGAKRWQETQYF. The CDR3 bases are TGTGCCAGCAGCTTGAGGGTAGCGGGAGCCAAACGGTGGCAAGAGACCCAGTACTTC.

The rearrangement uses TRBV29-1 and TRBJ1-2; 8 bases map to TRBD1. V lost 7 bases and J lost 3; bases outside the gene matches: 7. The CDR3 sequence is 13 residues long. Germline values: CDR1 SQVTM, CDR2 ANQGSEA. The CDR3 DNA sequence: TGCAGCGCTTACGGACAGGGATACTATGGCTACACCTTC. Amino acids: CSAYGQGYYGYTF. Filled out from reference TRBV29-1 and TRBJ1-2, the complete variable domain reads SAVISQKPSRDICQRGTSLTIQCQVDSQVTMMFWYRQQPGQSLTLIATANQGSEATYESGFVIDKFPISRPNLTFSTLTVSNMSPEDSSIYLCSAYGQGYYGYTFGSGTRLTVV.

In this sample, this clone turned up a few times. V and J are TRBV18 and TRBJ1-2; no clear D. V lost 3 bases and J 4 bases, leaving 15 bases between the germline ends. From germline, CDR1 is KGHSH and CDR2 LQKENI. This CDR3 has 15 residues. CDR3 coding DNA: TGTGCCAGCTCACCCGCCCATAGCGACTCCTATGGCTACACCTTC. Translating gives CASSPAHSDSYGYTF.

The J gene is TRBJ2-3, the V gene TRBV5-1; D is perhaps TRBD1 (5 bases). The CDR3 is 12 amino acids. V lost 9 bases and J 1 base, leaving 9 bases between the germline ends. CDR1 and CDR2 (germline): SGHRS, YFSETQ. The CDR3 nucleotides read TGCGCCACCCAAGGGGGCACAGATACGCAGTATTTT. Its translation is CATQGGTDTQYF.

The J gene is TRBJ1-6, the V gene TRBV11-2; a possible D gene is TRBD1 (5 bases). Trimming left V 5 bases short and J 4 bases short, with 12 bases between. The CDR3 is made up of 15 amino acids. Germline loops: CDR1 SGHAT, CDR2 FQNNGV. The CDR3 is CASSVRQRYNSPLHF. The DNA of the CDR3 is TGTGCCAGCAGCGTCCGACAGCGATATAATTCACCCCTCCACTTT.

This chain joins TRBV10-3 and TRBJ1-3, with unresolved D. The CDR3 consists of 13 residues. Trimming left V 3 bases short and J 4 bases short, with 7 bases between. Germline lookup yields CDR1 ENHRY and CDR2 SYGVKD. CDR3 sequence (DNA): TGTGCCATCAGTGAAGCGAGCGGAAACACCATATATTTT. This encodes CAISEASGNTIYF.

This clone is deemed medium-sized. The gene calls are TRBV11-3 and TRBJ2-2; D perhaps matches TRBD1 (5 bases). V was clipped by 4 bases and J by 1 base, with 7 bases between them. Germline loops: CDR1 SGHNT, CDR2 YENEEA. This CDR3 spans 14 amino acids. The CDR3 reads CASSSDRNTGELFF. The CDR3 nucleotides read TGTGCCAGCAGCTCAGACAGGAACACCGGGGAGCTGTTTTTT.